This entry concerns a single T cell receptor beta chain. The specificity of this receptor is unknown. Qualities for individual bases were not recorded, and no much larger clone is one base off. From the cysteine up to the phenylalanine, the CDR3 has a length of 13 residues. The DNA shown is the 39-base CDR3, in frame from base 1. V is reduced by 2 bases and J by 5 bases, leaving a spacing of 9 bases between them. CDR1 and CDR2, per the germline V gene (reference sequence), are GTSNPN and SVGIG. Library generation was performed with the immunoSEQ multiplex PCR assay. The source study handled its data this way. A statistical classification framework was developed to diagnose cytomegalovirus status using the catalog of TCR beta chain sequences. This is the immuneACCESS table as TCRdb keeps it, with only in-frame sequences that have V and J called. A part of the clones is gone; compared with another copy, unresolved V genes explain less than half, and the rest is unexplained. That table supplies the V and J calls and clone size; D and trimming were determined from the DNA. This sample is represented by hundreds of thousands of clones; less than 90% of them were singletons. The leading ten clones occupy about 12% of the sample.

Donors formed part of the validation cohort, which comprised about 130 subjects and was distinct from the first cohort of under 850 subjects. This record belongs to a study of cytomegalovirus exposure and HLA in healthy donors (dated 2017 in TCRdb). Looking at the study overall: According to a later analysis, one platform produced both the roughly 130 validation repertoires and the 700 or so repertoires of the first cohort. To predict cytomegalovirus infection status, the study combined high-throughput TCR immunosequencing, statistical association of individual TCRs with disease status, and machine learning. In addition to the first cohort of 666 subjects, a separate validation cohort of approximately 130 different subjects was used. The study aimed to test whether signatures of past pathogen exposure could be identified by cataloging public T cell receptors.

Summary of the overall study and its limitations: In vitro tests confirmed that a few of the cytomegalovirus-associated TCR beta chains recognize cytomegalovirus antigens. Most TCR sequences were seen in very few donors, while some public TCRs were found in many individuals. The authors suggested that the approach could potentially be generalized to other disease states and immunological phenotypes. Of the cluster scores, roughly 95% were above 0 in a later analysis, which found that TCRs clustered in the first cohort also tended to co-occur in the roughly 130 validation repertoires. A later analysis lacked HLA typing for the validation cohort, so it scored co-occurrence in that cohort across all 120 repertoires. In both the original and validation cohorts, the classifier was reported to diagnose cytomegalovirus status with high specificity and sensitivity. A total of 150 to 200 TCR beta chains were listed by the study as associated with cytomegalovirus.

The chain is made from TRBV30 and TRBJ2-2, with the D gene too uncertain to name. Sequenced sample: PBMCs. The receptor was isolated from a man younger than 35 in good health and CMV-seropositive. CDR3 reads: CAWSTVGTGELFF. The sequenced DNA: TGTGCCTGGAGTACGGTGGGGACCGGGGAGCTGTTTTTT.